Below are 15 T cell receptor beta chains sequenced from a single sample in a study of control samples from healthy donors and cancer patients. Data came from immunoSEQ multiplex PCR; TCRdb stores just in-frame clones and leaves some out. Among 150,000 to 200,000 clones listed, 88% were seen once. Specimen: blood. The receptors were gathered from a young woman in good health.

CDR3 DNA: TGCGCCAGCAAGGAACCAGGCCTCTCCTACGAGCAGTACTTC. Translated: CASKEPGLSYEQYF. The chain uses TRBV5-1 and TRBJ2-7; D gene unclear. Germline V gives CDR1 SGHRS, CDR2 YFSETQ. Trimming cost V 6 bases and J 0 bases, with 13 bases left between them. The CDR3 totals 14 residues.

The chain employs TRBV25-1 and TRBJ2-1, with D perhaps TRBD2 (7 bases). The V and J ends lost 7 bases and 8 bases respectively, with 15 bases between them. Germline V gives CDR1 MGHDK, CDR2 SYGVNS. The CDR3 runs to 13 residues. The CDR3: CASIGWGGHEQFF. The CDR3 nucleotides are TGTGCCAGCATAGGTTGGGGGGGCCATGAGCAGTTCTTC.

The V and J genes are TRBV28 and TRBJ1-5, with a tentative D call TRBD1 (6 bases). V dropped 3 bases and J dropped 11 bases, with 17 bases sitting between them. This CDR3 region has 14 residues. Looked up from germline, CDR1 is MDHEN and CDR2 is SYDVKM. The CDR3 nucleotides read TGTGCCAGCAGTTTCTCTGACAGGCCTTGGGCCCAGCATTTT. It translates to CASSFSDRPWAQHF.

The rearrangement links TRBV4-1 to TRBJ2-1; a possible D gene is TRBD2 (7 bases). Germline V gives CDR1 MGHRA, CDR2 YSYEKL. This CDR3 is 17 amino acids long. Trimming cost V 4 bases and J 2 bases, with 18 bases left between them. CDR3 region: CASSREVRGAPYNEQFF. The CDR3 DNA follows: TGCGCCAGCAGCCGAGAAGTCCGGGGGGCACCCTACAATGAGCAGTTCTTC.

The gene calls are TRBV7-9 and TRBJ2-3; tentatively, D is TRBD1 or TRBD2 (5 bases each). Per germline, CDR1 SEHNR and CDR2 FQNEAQ (reference sequence). This CDR3 spans 15 amino acids. Trimming cost V 6 bases and J 3 bases, with 16 bases left between them. CDR3 sequence reads: CASSPGRVVTDTQYF. In nucleotides, the CDR3 is TGTGCCAGCAGTCCGGGGCGAGTGGTGACAGATACGCAGTATTTT.

Written as DNA, the CDR3 is TGCGCCAGCAGTGAGTCGTTGGGACCGAGAGATACGCAGTATTTT. Translating it yields CASSESLGPRDTQYF. The chain joins TRBV10-1 to TRBJ2-3, with D perhaps assigned TRBD1 or TRBD2 (5 bases each). Germline V lookup: CDR1 WNHNN, CDR2 SYGVQD (reference sequence). This CDR3 region has 15 residues. V lost 0 bases and J 5 bases, leaving 12 bases between the germline ends.

This clone occurred once. The gene calls are TRBV18 and TRBJ2-3; D may match TRBD1 or TRBD2 (5 bases each). Germline lookup yields CDR1 KGHSH and CDR2 LQKENI. This CDR3 region has 14 residues. With 6 bases removed from V and 5 bases from J, the gap between germline ends came to 15 bases. The CDR3 region has the DNA TGTGCCAGCTCCCAGGGTTTTGGGGGAGATACGCAGTATTTT. Its protein is CASSQGFGGDTQYF.

This chain joins TRBV10-3 and TRBJ1-5; the match to TRBD1 covers 9 bases. Trimming took 4 bases from V and 3 from J; bases not matched to a gene: 4. This CDR3 has 15 residues. The germline V gene encodes CDR1 ENHRY and CDR2 SYGVKD. The CDR3 sequence is CAISGTGDINQPQHF. Written as DNA, the CDR3 is TGTGCCATCAGTGGGACAGGGGATATCAATCAGCCCCAGCATTTT.

This chain links TRBV6-5 with TRBJ1-2; a possible D gene is TRBD1 (5 bases). The CDR3 extends over 12 amino acids. Germline V lookup: CDR1 MNHEY, CDR2 SVGAGI. V was clipped by 8 bases and J by 4 bases, with 11 bases between them. CDR3 in amino acids: CASQSQGYGYTF. CDR3 coding DNA: TGTGCCAGCCAGAGCCAGGGCTATGGCTACACCTTC.

A single count supports this clone. CDR3 nucleotides: TGTGCCAGCAGCCAAGTAGGAAACTCTGGAAACACCATATATTTT. Amino acids: CASSQVGNSGNTIYF. The genes are TRBV4-2 and TRBJ1-3; D remains ambiguous. Germline CDR1 is LGHNA and CDR2 is YNFKEQ. CDR3 size: 15 residues. Trimming cost V 1 base and J 0 bases, with 7 bases left between them.

In nucleotides, the CDR3 is TGTGCCAGCACCCCCCCAGCGGGAGGTGGGAGCACAGATACGCAGTATTTT. The encoded protein is CASTPPAGGGSTDTQYF. The genes are TRBV28 and TRBJ2-3; the match to TRBD2 covers 9 bases. This CDR3 comprises 17 residues. Germline loops: CDR1 MDHEN, CDR2 SYDVKM. V lost 7 bases to trimming and J lost 0 bases; unmatched junction nucleotides: 11.

The chain employs TRBV27 and TRBJ2-4; the D is unclear. This CDR3 has 15 residues. V was pared by 6 bases and J by 0 bases, with 12 bases between. Germline V gene sequence: CDR1 MNHEY, CDR2 SMNVEV (reference sequence). CDR3 in DNA: TGTGCCAGCAGCGATTTGCCCTTAGCCAAAAACATTCAGTACTTC. Translating gives CASSDLPLAKNIQYF.

The V gene is TRBV2, the J gene TRBJ1-2; the D is unclear. Per germline, CDR1 SNHLY and CDR2 FYNNEI. V lost 1 base and J 1 base, leaving 1 base between the germline ends. This CDR3 comprises 12 residues. CDR3 DNA sequence: TGTGCCAGCAGTGAAGTTAACTATGGCTACACCTTC. As protein: CASSEVNYGYTF.

The gene calls are TRBV24-1 and TRBJ1-1, with unresolved D. V lost 4 bases to trimming and J lost 1 base, with 6 bases between them. The CDR3 loop spans 13 amino acids. Germline V gene lookup returns CDR1 KGHDR and CDR2 SFDVKD. CDR3 loop: CATSEMANTEAFF. CDR3 coding DNA: TGTGCCACCAGTGAGATGGCGAACACTGAAGCTTTCTTT.

The V and J genes are TRBV3-1 (or the pseudogene TRBV3-2) and TRBJ2-1; 11 bases are shared with TRBD2. From germline, CDR1 is LGHDT and CDR2 YNNKEL (reference sequence). The CDR3 has 15 amino acids. The V segment lost 4 bases and the J segment 5 bases; nucleotides outside the gene matches: 4. CDR3 region: CASSPLTSGNNEQFF. Written as DNA, the CDR3 is TGTGCCAGCAGCCCCCTGACTAGCGGGAACAATGAGCAGTTCTTC.